This T cell receptor (beta chain) appears in the sequencing data of a study of T cells in Graves' hyperthyroidism and ophthalmopathy. Findings and limits, study-wide: Blood held most thyroid clonotypes expanded above 0.001 frequency.

Authors of the study amplified TCR beta CDR3 regions from RNA transcripts. HTBI primers were used for first-round RT-PCR of the TCR CDR3. One entry per CDR3 protein, called by TCRdb with MiXCR from the multiplex PCR reads. The table has roughly 500,000 distinct CDR3 sequences, approximately 14% seen once. Regarding this clonotype: Antigen specificity is unknown.

V lost 3 bases and J lost 0; bases outside the gene matches: 7. This CDR3 has 16 amino acids. Germline V CDR1 and CDR2: SEHNR, FQNEAQ (reference sequence). The TCR comes from a woman in her twenties or thirties with Graves' hyperthyroidism that later progressed to Graves' ophthalmopathy. The rearrangement uses TRBV7-9 and TRBJ2-5, with TRBD2 matching 7 bases. Sequenced material: blood. The CDR3 DNA is TGTGCCAGCAGCTTGGCGGGAGCGGACCACCAAGAGACCCAGTACTTC. This encodes CASSLAGADHQETQYF.